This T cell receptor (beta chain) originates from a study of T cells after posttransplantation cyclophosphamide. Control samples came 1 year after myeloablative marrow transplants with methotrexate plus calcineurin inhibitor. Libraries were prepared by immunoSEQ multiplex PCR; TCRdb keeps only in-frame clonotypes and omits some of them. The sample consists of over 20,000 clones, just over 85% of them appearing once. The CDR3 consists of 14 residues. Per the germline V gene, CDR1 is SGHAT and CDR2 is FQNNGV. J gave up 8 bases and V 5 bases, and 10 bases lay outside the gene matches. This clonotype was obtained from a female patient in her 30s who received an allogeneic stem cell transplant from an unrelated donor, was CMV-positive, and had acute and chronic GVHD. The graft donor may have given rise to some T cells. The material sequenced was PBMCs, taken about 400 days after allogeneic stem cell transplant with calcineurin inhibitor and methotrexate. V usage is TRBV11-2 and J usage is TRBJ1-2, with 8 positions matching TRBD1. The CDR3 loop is CASSQDRDGSGYTF. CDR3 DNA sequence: TGTGCCAGCAGCCAGGACAGGGACGGATCCGGCTACACCTTC.